This T cell receptor (beta chain) was documented in a study of blood T cell repertoires in COVID-19. Study as a whole: Acute-phase and convalescent COVID-19 samples originated in the United States, Italy and Spain.

Seattle cases were enrolled at active infection and followed longitudinally. CDR3 length equals 14 residues. Trimming cost V 1 base and J 2 bases, with 9 bases left between them. Germline V gives CDR1 MNHNS, CDR2 SASEGT. Original processing notes: Reference gene primer amplification yielded estimated nucleated cell counts. Sequenced by immunoSEQ multiplex PCR; TCRdb stores in-frame clones only, minus some. V and J calls and clone size follow that table, whereas D and trimming were derived from the DNA. The data hold over 200,000 clones, with 70% to 90% observed a single time. The sequencing sample was made of peripheral blood. The V and J genes are TRBV6-1 and TRBJ2-7, with TRBD2 as a possible D gene (6 bases). The receptor comes from a man between 45 and 60 years old with COVID-19, enrolled during active disease. This CDR3 reads CASSEVAGPYEQYF. DNA of the CDR3: TGTGCCAGCAGTGAAGTGGCGGGGCCCTACGAGCAGTACTTC.